The source of this TCR beta chain is a study of T cell responses to AZD1222 COVID-19 vaccine. Findings and caveats of the study: In a largely white British group with more females than males, clonal diversity was possibly underestimated.

Trimming removed 5 bases at V and 1 base at J, with 10 bases between. The CDR3 is 14 residues long. Germline CDR1 and CDR2: SGHTA and FQGNSA. On this clone itself: Its target is not known.

Method: immunoSEQ multiplex PCR; TCRdb's copy keeps in-frame clones and lacks some. The table has 100,000 or so clones, 70% to 90% seen once. Sequencing was performed on peripheral blood, taken on day 0 of AZD1222 vaccination. The TCR originated in an adult in good health. The V call is TRBV7-2, the J call TRBJ2-3, with a tentative D call TRBD2 (5 bases). The CDR3 loop reads CASSPRTGTDTQYF. In DNA, the CDR3 is TGTGCCAGCAGCCCAAGGACTGGCACAGATACGCAGTATTTT. Full variable domain (remainder filled in from reference TRBV7-2 and TRBJ2-3): GAGVSQSPSNKVTEKGKDVELRCDPISGHTALYWYRQSLGQGLEFLIYFQGNSAPDKSGLPSDRFSAERTGGSVSTLTIQRTQQEDSAVYLCASSPRTGTDTQYFGPGTRLTVL.